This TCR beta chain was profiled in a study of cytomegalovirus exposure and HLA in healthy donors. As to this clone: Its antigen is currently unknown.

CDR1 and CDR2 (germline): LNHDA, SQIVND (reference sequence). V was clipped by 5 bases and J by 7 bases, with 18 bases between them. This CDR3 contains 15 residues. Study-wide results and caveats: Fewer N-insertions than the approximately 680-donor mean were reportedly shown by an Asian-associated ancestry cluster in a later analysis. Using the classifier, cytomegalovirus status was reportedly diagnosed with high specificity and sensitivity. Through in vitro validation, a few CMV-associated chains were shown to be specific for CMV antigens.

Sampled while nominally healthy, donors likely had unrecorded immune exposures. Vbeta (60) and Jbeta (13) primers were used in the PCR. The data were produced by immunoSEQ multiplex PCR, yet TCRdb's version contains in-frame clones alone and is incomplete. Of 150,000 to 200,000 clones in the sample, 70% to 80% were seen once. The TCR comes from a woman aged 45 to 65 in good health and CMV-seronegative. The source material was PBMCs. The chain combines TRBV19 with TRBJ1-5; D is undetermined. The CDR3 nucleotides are TGTGCCAGTAGTTCATCGACCGGGGTACCGCAGCCCCAGCATTTT. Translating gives CASSSSTGVPQPQHF.